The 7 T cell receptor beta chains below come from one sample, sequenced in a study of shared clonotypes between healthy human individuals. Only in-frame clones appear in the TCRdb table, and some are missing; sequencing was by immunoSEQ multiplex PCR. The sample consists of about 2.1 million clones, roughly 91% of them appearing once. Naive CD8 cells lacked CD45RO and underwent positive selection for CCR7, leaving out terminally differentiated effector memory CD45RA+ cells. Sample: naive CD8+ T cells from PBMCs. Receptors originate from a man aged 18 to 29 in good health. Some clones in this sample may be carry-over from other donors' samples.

CDR3 sequence: CASSPVGTGGNQPQHF. DNA for the CDR3: TGTGCCAGCAGTCCAGTCGGGACAGGGGGTAATCAGCCCCAGCATTTT. The chain uses TRBV27 and TRBJ1-5; TRBD1 agrees at 11 bases. CDR1 and CDR2 from the germline V gene are MNHEY and SMNVEV (reference sequence). CDR3 length: 16 amino acids. V was pared by 5 bases and J by 4 bases, with 7 bases of the junction left unmatched.

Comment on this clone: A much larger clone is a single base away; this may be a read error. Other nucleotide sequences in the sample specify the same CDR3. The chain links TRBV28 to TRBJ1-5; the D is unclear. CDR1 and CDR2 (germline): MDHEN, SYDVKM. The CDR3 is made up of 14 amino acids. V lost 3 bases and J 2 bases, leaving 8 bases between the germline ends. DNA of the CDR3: TGTGCCAGCAGTTTCGAGGTGGGCAATCAGCCCCAGCATTTT. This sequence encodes CASSFEVGNQPQHF.

The chain's CDR3 is CASGGQSNQPQHF. The CDR3 nucleotides read TGTGCCAGTGGGGGACAGAGCAATCAGCCCCAGCATTTT. The chain links TRBV2 to TRBJ1-5; 7 nucleotides match TRBD1. V trimming: 9 bases; J trimming: 1 base; junction bases outside the gene matches: 3. The CDR3 is 13 residues long. Germline V CDR1 and CDR2: SNHLY, FYNNEI. Together with reference TRBV2 and TRBJ1-5, the CDR3 gives the full variable domain: EPEVTQTPSHQVTQMGQEVILRCVPISNHLYFYWYRQILGQKVEFLVSFYNNEISEKSEIFDDQFSVERPDGSNFTLKIRSTKLEDSAMYFCASGGQSNQPQHFGDGTRLSIL.

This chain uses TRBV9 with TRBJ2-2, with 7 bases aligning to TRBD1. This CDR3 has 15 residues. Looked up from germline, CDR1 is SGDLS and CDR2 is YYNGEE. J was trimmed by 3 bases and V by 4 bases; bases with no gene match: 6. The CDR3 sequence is CASSRTGVDTGELFF. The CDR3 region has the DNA TGTGCCAGCAGCCGAACAGGGGTCGACACCGGGGAGCTGTTTTTT.

CDR3 DNA sequence: TGCGCCAGCAGCTTGGATACGGCGGGAACCTACAATGAGCAGTTCTTC. This sequence encodes CASSLDTAGTYNEQFF. V gene TRBV5-1 combines with J gene TRBJ2-1; D may be TRBD2 (6 bases). The V gene lost 0 bases and the J gene lost 2 bases, with 12 bases spanning the gap. This CDR3 is built from 16 residues. Germline V lookup: CDR1 SGHRS, CDR2 YFSETQ. The full variable domain, rest sourced from reference TRBV5-1 and TRBJ2-1, is KAGVTQTPRYLIKTRGQQVTLSCSPISGHRSVSWYQQTPGQGLQFLFEYFSETQRNKGNFPGRFSGRQFSNSRSEMNVSTLELGDSALYLCASSLDTAGTYNEQFFGPGTRLTVL.

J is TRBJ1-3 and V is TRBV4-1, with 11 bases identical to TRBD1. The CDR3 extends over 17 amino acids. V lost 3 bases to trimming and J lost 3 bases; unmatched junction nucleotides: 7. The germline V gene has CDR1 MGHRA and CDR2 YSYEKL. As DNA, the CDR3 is TGCGCCAGCAGCCAGAAGGACAGGGGGCGCGTTGGAAACACCATATATTTT. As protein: CASSQKDRGRVGNTIYF.

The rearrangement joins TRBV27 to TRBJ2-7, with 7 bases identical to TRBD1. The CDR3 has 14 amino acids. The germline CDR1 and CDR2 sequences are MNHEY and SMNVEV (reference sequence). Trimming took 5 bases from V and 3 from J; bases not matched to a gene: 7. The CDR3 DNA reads TGTGCCAGCAGTGGCCGGGACAGCCTCTACGAGCAGTACTTC. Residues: CASSGRDSLYEQYF.